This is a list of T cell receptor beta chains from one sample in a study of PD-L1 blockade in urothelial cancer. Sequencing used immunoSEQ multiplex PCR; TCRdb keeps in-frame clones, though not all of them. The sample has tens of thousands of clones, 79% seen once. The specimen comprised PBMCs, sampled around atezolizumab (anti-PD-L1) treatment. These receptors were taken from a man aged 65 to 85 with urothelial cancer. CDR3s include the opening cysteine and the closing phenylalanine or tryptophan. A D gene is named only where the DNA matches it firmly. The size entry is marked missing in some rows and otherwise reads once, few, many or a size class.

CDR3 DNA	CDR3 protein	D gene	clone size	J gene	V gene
TGTGCCAGCAGTGTTAACGCGGGAGGGAGGACAGATACGCAGTATTTT	CASSVNAGGRTDTQYF	TRBD2	.	TRBJ2-3	TRBV6-1
TGTGCCAGTAGTAAATCCGGACTAGCGGGAGGCACAGATACGCAGTATTTT	CASSKSGLAGGTDTQYF	TRBD2	.	TRBJ2-3	TRBV19
TGCAGCGTCGAGATCGTACACCAAGAGACCCAGTACTTC	CSVEIVHQETQYF	.	.	TRBJ2-5	TRBV29-1
TGTGCCTGGAGTGGGTCGGGCAATCAGCCCCAGCATTTT	CAWSGSGNQPQHF	.	.	TRBJ1-5	TRBV30
TGCGCCAGCAGCACCCCGACGGGGGTTTACGGCTACACCTTC	CASSTPTGVYGYTF	.	few	TRBJ1-2	TRBV4-1
TGTGCCAGTAGTGTACTAGCGGACCTCTACAATGAGCAGTTCTTC	CASSVLADLYNEQFF	TRBD2	.	TRBJ2-1	TRBV19
TGTGCCAGCAGCTTAGGCAACAGGGGGCTCACCGGGGAGCTGTTTTTT	CASSLGNRGLTGELFF	TRBD1	few	TRBJ2-2	TRBV7-8
TGTGCCAGCAGTCGTCGGACTAGCGGGAGGGGAGAGACCCAGTACTTC	CASSRRTSGRGETQYF	TRBD2	.	TRBJ2-5	TRBV2
TGCAGCGTTGAAGGGGAGGGGTGGGGGTCTAACTATGGCTACACCTTC	CSVEGEGWGSNYGYTF	.	.	TRBJ1-2	TRBV29-1
TGTGCCAGCAGTTTTACAGGGGGAGGTTCTGGAAACACCATATATTTT	CASSFTGGGSGNTIYF	TRBD1	once	TRBJ1-3	TRBV28
TGCGCCAGCAACAGGGACAGCTACAATGAGCAGTTCTTC	CASNRDSYNEQFF	TRBD1	.	TRBJ2-1	TRBV10-2
TGTGCCAGCAGCTTCGGACAGGGGCGCGTGGGTACTGAAGCTTTCTTT	CASSFGQGRVGTEAFF	TRBD1	.	TRBJ1-1	TRBV5-4
TGTGCCATCCGAACAGGGGCCGACTATGGCTACACCTTC	CAIRTGADYGYTF	TRBD1	.	TRBJ1-2	TRBV28
TGCGCCAGCAGCTTGGGGGGGACAGCTTCGACCGGGGAGCTGTTTTTT	CASSLGGTASTGELFF	TRBD1	.	TRBJ2-2	TRBV5-1
TGTGCCAGCAGCTTGGGGGAGCGAGGCGAGACCCAGTACTTC	CASSLGERGETQYF	.	.	TRBJ2-5	TRBV5-6
TGCGCCAGCAGCCCCCCGCCCGGACAGGGCTCCGAGCAGTACTTC	CASSPPPGQGSEQYF	TRBD1	.	TRBJ2-7	TRBV4-1
TGTGCCACCAGCGGTAGACAGGGGGCCCGGGACCACGAGCAGTACTTC	CATSGRQGARDHEQYF	TRBD1	.	TRBJ2-7	TRBV15
TGTGCCAGCAGCGGCCGGGACAGGGGTAACGAGCAGTACTTC	CASSGRDRGNEQYF	TRBD1	.	TRBJ2-7	TRBV6-5
TGTGCCAGCAGCTTGGGCGGGGACAGGGTTAACACCGGGGAGCTGTTTTTT	CASSLGGDRVNTGELFF	TRBD1	.	TRBJ2-2	TRBV28
TGCGCCAGCAGCCTTTCGGGGACTAGCGGGAACGGAGATACGCAGTATTTT	CASSLSGTSGNGDTQYF	TRBD2	.	TRBJ2-3	TRBV5-1
TGTGCCAGCAGTAGTGGACAGGGACCACGGGACTTC	CASSSGQGPRDF	TRBD1	.	TRBJ2-7	TRBV28
TGTGCCAGCAGTCCGTCGGGACTAGCCACAGATACGCAGTATTTT	CASSPSGLATDTQYF	TRBD2	once	TRBJ2-3	TRBV28
TGCAGCGTTGGGGGGTGGACAGGGGCTAACTATGGCTACACCTTC	CSVGGWTGANYGYTF	TRBD1	.	TRBJ1-2	TRBV29-1
TGTGCCAGCAACACTGCTCGGGGGACGATTGCAACTAATGAAAAACTGTTTTTT	CASNTARGTIATNEKLFF	.	.	TRBJ1-4	TRBV28
TGTGCCAGCAGCGTAGGGGGGGTATCTTCCTATGGCTACACCTTC	CASSVGGVSSYGYTF	.	.	TRBJ1-2	TRBV9
TGTGCCTCGCTAGGGACAGTCAGTGGCTACACCTTC	CASLGTVSGYTF	TRBD1	.	TRBJ1-2	TRBV28
TGTGCCACCTTTAGGGGAGGGGACTATGGCTACACCTTC	CATFRGGDYGYTF	.	.	TRBJ1-2	TRBV28
TGTGCCAGCAGGATAACAGGGCAAGAGACCCAGTACTTC	CASRITGQETQYF	.	.	TRBJ2-5	TRBV5-4
TGTGCCAGCAGCGCACCCGTCACAGGGGGCGCGAACTATGGCTACACCTTC	CASSAPVTGGANYGYTF	.	.	TRBJ1-2	TRBV21-1
TGTGCCAGCAGTGAGGGACTAGAAAGCGGCATTCAGTACTTC	CASSEGLESGIQYF	TRBD2	.	TRBJ2-4	TRBV6-1
TGTGCCATAAGCGGGACTCTCAATGAGCAGTTCTTC	CAISGTLNEQFF	TRBD2	.	TRBJ2-1	TRBV7-6
TGCAGCGTTGAAGATAGAGGTAGCGGGAGGGCCCGAGAGACCCAGTACTTC	CSVEDRGSGRARETQYF	TRBD2	.	TRBJ2-5	TRBV29-1
TGCGCCAGCAGCGCTCAGACAGGGGGCACTGAAGCTTTCTTT	CASSAQTGGTEAFF	TRBD1	.	TRBJ1-1	TRBV5-1
TGTGCCAGCAGTTTGACAGGGGAGGTCCCTGAAGCTTTCTTT	CASSLTGEVPEAFF	TRBD1	.	TRBJ1-1	TRBV6-6
TGCGCCAGCAGCCAATCTCAAGGACGGGGAGAGACCCAGTACTTC	CASSQSQGRGETQYF	.	.	TRBJ2-5	TRBV4-1
TGTGCCAGCAGTGGGGGGACAGGGGGCTACACCTTC	CASSGGTGGYTF	TRBD1	.	TRBJ1-2	TRBV6-1
TGTGCCAGCAGCTTAGGGTACGGGAGGGATCAACACGGGGAGCTGTTTTTT	CASSLGYGRDQHGELFF	TRBD2	few	TRBJ2-2	TRBV11-2
TGTGCCAGCATCCGGGACAGGGTTAGGGCTGAAGCTTTCTTT	CASIRDRVRAEAFF	TRBD1	.	TRBJ1-1	TRBV7-8
TGCGCCAGCAGCCGATCGGGACTAGCGGGAGAACCTTACACAGATACGCAGTATTTT	CASSRSGLAGEPYTDTQYF	TRBD2	.	TRBJ2-3	TRBV4-1
TGTGCCAGCAGCTTGGACTTAACAGATACGCAGTATTTT	CASSLDLTDTQYF	.	.	TRBJ2-3	TRBV5-4
TGCGCCAGCAGGTTGTCAGTACTAGCGGGAATCTACAATGAGCAGTTCTTC	CASRLSVLAGIYNEQFF	TRBD2	once	TRBJ2-1	TRBV5-1
TGTGCCAGCGGTGAACTAGGGGCTGGAAACACCATATATTTT	CASGELGAGNTIYF	.	once	TRBJ1-3	TRBV2
TGTGCCAGCAGTCCAAACAAGTATCAGGCCCAGCATTTT	CASSPNKYQAQHF	.	.	TRBJ1-5	TRBV27
TGTGCCAGCAGCCCCAAGCGGGAACGTGGTGAGCAGTTCTTC	CASSPKRERGEQFF	TRBD2	.	TRBJ2-1	TRBV14
TGTGCCAGCAGTCCCTCGGGACAGCGGTCTGGTCTACGCAATGAGCAGTTCTTC	CASSPSGQRSGLRNEQFF	TRBD1	.	TRBJ2-1	TRBV27
TGTGCCTGGAGTACGTTGTTTCGGACAGGGTCCTACGAGCAGTACTTC	CAWSTLFRTGSYEQYF	TRBD1	few	TRBJ2-7	TRBV30
TGTGCCAGCAGCCCTAGGGGGACATCCACCACAGATACGCAGTATTTT	CASSPRGTSTTDTQYF	.	.	TRBJ2-3	TRBV11-2
TGTGCCAGCAGCATCGCCGGGGGGATCGGCGGGGAGCTGTTTTTT	CASSIAGGIGGELFF	TRBD2	few	TRBJ2-2	TRBV28
TGTGCCAGCAGCTTACACCGAAGCCCTGAGCAGTTCTTC	CASSLHRSPEQFF	.	.	TRBJ2-1	TRBV11-2